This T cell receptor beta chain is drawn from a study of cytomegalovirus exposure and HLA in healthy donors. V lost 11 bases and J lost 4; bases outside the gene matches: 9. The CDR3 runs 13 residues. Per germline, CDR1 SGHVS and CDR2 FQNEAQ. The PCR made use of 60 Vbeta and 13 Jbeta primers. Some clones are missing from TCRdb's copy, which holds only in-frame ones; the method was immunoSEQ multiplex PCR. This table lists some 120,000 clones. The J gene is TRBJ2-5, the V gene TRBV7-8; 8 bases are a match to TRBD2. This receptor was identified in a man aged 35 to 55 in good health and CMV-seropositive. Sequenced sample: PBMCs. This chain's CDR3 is CAGTRGGSETQYF. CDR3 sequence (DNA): TGTGCCGGGACTAGGGGAGGGTCAGAGACCCAGTACTTC.